This T cell receptor (beta chain) was identified during a study of CD8 T cells in ankylosing spondylitis (dated by TCRdb to 2016 to 2017). In the study overall: T cell receptor beta repertoires were profiled in healthy donors and ankylosing spondylitis patients so that disease-linked TCR variants could be found. The whole study cohort included over 85 healthy donors and 25 ankylosing spondylitis patients. Peripheral blood samples were taken, and synovial fluid was additionally collected from ankylosing spondylitis patients.

The instrument given in TCRdb is Illumina HiSeq 2500. Quantitative 5'-RACE with molecular barcodes was used to prepare TCR beta libraries. The authors' pipeline ran thus. A new computational method, built on a probabilistic model of VDJ rearrangement, was used to identify disease-linked TCR variants. TCRdb itself trimmed the public reads at Q25 with fastp, ran MiXCR and retained productive beta chains. Identical CDR3 protein sequences are pooled into one entry, listed with their most common genes and DNA. For this entry, the V and J calls and clone size follow TCRdb and not the study's own pipeline. Within this sample are about 220,000 distinct CDR3 sequences, with 20% to 30% of them counted one time only. Under 7% of the sample is taken by the ten largest. On this clonotype itself: What this receptor recognizes is not known. The record has no base qualities; no much larger clone is one base away.

From V the trimming removes 5 bases and from J it removes 2 bases, while the gene matches leave 4 bases of the junction unaccounted for. Including cysteine and phenylalanine, the CDR3 has 16 amino acids. CDR3 DNA only is kept here, 48 bases in frame from base 1. Reading the germline V gene gives CDR1 KGHSH and CDR2 LQKENI. The study at large found these results: A TCR beta motif made up of about eight highly homologous amino acid variants appeared to be characteristic of blood from ankylosing spondylitis patients. Some motif variants had previously been reported in the synovial fluid and blood of reactive arthritis patients, which suggests shared mechanisms of disease initiation. The disease-linked clones were reported to be significantly enriched in matched synovial fluid samples from ankylosing spondylitis patients. The disease-linked clones had a CD8+ phenotype and were found at relatively low frequencies in peripheral blood.

This chain is built from TRBV18 and TRBJ2-3, with TRBD2 identical over 13 junction bases. What was sequenced was blood, either unsorted or a sorted T cell fraction (not recorded which). This sequence was found in a male donor with ankylosing spondylitis or in good health (not recorded which). The nucleotide sequence is given as TGTGCCAGCTCAACTGGACTAGCGGGAGACACAGATACGCAGTATTTT. This sequence encodes CASSTGLAGDTDTQYF.